This T cell receptor beta chain came from a study of a mutant IDH1 vaccine in newly diagnosed glioma. Study summary: Eight vaccinations reached patients in weeks 1, 3, 5, 7, 11, 15, 19 and 23. Before enrollment, patients got radiotherapy alone, temozolomide alone, or mostly the combination. Vaccines were begun 4-6 weeks after radiotherapy alone, or with temozolomide cycles.

Some clones are missing from TCRdb's copy, which holds only in-frame ones; the method was immunoSEQ multiplex PCR. The sample has about 40,000 clones, about nine tenths seen once; the top ten hold approximately 2.9%. Study-wide findings and caveats: Changes in the top peripheral T cell clonotypes seemingly had no bearing on pseudoprogression.

Time point indicated: week 5, during vaccination. Doses comprised 300 ug of mutant IDH1 20-mer peptide each, plus topical imiquimod. Germline V gives CDR1 SGDLS, CDR2 YYNGEE. The V end lost 0 bases, the J end lost 9 bases, and 15 bases lay between the germline ends. The CDR3 covers 14 residues. The sample holds one count of this clone. Its antigen remains unidentified. This sample comprised PBMCs, obtained from a glioma patient whose treatment included an IDH1 peptide vaccine. The chain is built from TRBV9 and TRBJ2-5, with D possibly TRBD2 on 6 matching bases. The TCR comes from a man in his forties or fifties with glioma. The CDR3 region has the DNA TGTGCCAGCAGCGTAGCTGGGAGCGGAGGGGCCCAGTACTTC. Its translation: CASSVAGSGGAQYF.